These T cell receptor beta chains were read from a single sample in a study of shared clonotypes between healthy human individuals. Sequencing used immunoSEQ multiplex PCR; TCRdb keeps in-frame clones, though not all of them. The sample lists 1.4 million or so clones; approximately 98.5% were seen once. The specimen sequenced was naive CD4+ T cells sorted from blood. The receptors were sampled from a man aged 25-45 years in good health. The CDR3 runs from the conserved cysteine through the conserved F or W. D genes are given only for firm matches.

J | V | D | CDR3 | DNA
TRBJ2-3 | TRBV15 | - | CATSRDRGTSTDTQYF | TGTGCCACCAGCAGAGACAGGGGTACATCCACAGATACGCAGTATTTT
TRBJ1-2 | TRBV28 | - | CASSRAEGLGYTF | TGTGCCAGCAGCCGCGCCGAAGGTCTTGGCTACACCTTC
TRBJ2-7 | TRBV21-1 | - | CASRIGTRGYEQYF | TGTGCCAGCAGAATCGGGACTAGGGGGTACGAGCAGTACTTC
TRBJ2-3 | TRBV4-1 | - | CASNPSPFQTDTQYF | TGCGCCAGCAACCCGTCCCCCTTCCAGACAGATACGCAGTATTTT
TRBJ2-7 | TRBV5-1 | TRBD2 | CASSISRGGPEQYF | TGCGCCAGCAGCATCTCCCGGGGGGGCCCGGAGCAGTACTTC
TRBJ2-2 | TRBV7-8 | TRBD2 | CASSLTSGGVNTGELFF | TGTGCCAGCAGCTTGACTAGCGGGGGAGTCAACACCGGGGAGCTGTTTTTT
TRBJ2-2 | TRBV5-4 | TRBD2 | CASSSGLAVNTGELFF | TGTGCCAGCAGTTCGGGACTAGCGGTGAACACCGGGGAGCTGTTTTTT
TRBJ1-1 | TRBV5-1 | - | CASSWGGANTEAFF | TGCGCCAGCAGCTGGGGGGGTGCAAACACTGAAGCTTTCTTT
TRBJ2-7 | TRBV6-1 | - | CASSGTTEQYF | TGTGCCAGCAGTGGTACAACCGAGCAGTACTTC
TRBJ2-3 | TRBV18 | - | CASGGRTDTQYF | TGTGCCAGCGGGGGGCGCACAGATACGCAGTATTTT
TRBJ2-1 | TRBV5-1 | - | CASSLLRDSSYNEQFF | TGCGCCAGCAGCTTACTGCGGGACAGCTCCTACAATGAGCAGTTCTTC
TRBJ1-1 | TRBV7-2 | - | CASSGLRRPNTEAFF | TGTGCCAGCAGCGGGCTGAGACGGCCGAACACTGAAGCTTTCTTT
TRBJ2-4 | TRBV6-4 | TRBD1 | CASSPRTGTLAKNIQYF | TGTGCCAGCAGCCCCAGGACAGGGACTTTAGCCAAAAACATTCAGTACTTC
TRBJ1-3 | TRBV18 | - | CASSPGDTIYF | TGTGCCAGCTCACCTGGGGACACCATATATTTT
TRBJ2-1 | TRBV5-1 | TRBD2 | CASSGRLAENGEQFF | TGCGCCAGCAGCGGCAGACTAGCGGAAAACGGCGAGCAGTTCTTC
TRBJ2-1 | TRBV4-3 | - | CASSQVAAGAYEQFF | TGCGCCAGCAGCCAAGTGGCCGCAGGGGCTTATGAGCAGTTCTTC
TRBJ1-3 | TRBV7-6 | - | CASSLEGVEPLRTDGNTIYF | TGTGCCAGCAGCTTAGAGGGGGTGGAGCCACTTCGCACAGATGGAAACACCATATATTTT
TRBJ2-1 | TRBV27 | TRBD2 | CASTPREGIYTYNEQFF | TGTGCCAGCACCCCGCGGGAGGGAATATACACCTACAATGAGCAGTTCTTC